These 32 T cell receptor beta chains originate from one sample sequenced in a study of OX40 agonist ivuxolimab in advanced cancers. Profiling relied on immunoSEQ multiplex PCR, and the TCRdb table lists in-frame clones only, not all of them. The table includes some 81,000 clones, around 85% detected once. The sample consisted of CD4+ or CD8+ T cells sorted from blood, taken in a trial of the OX40 agonist ivuxolimab. Receptors were obtained from an adult with an advanced solid tumor such as melanoma, head and neck, liver or kidney cancer.

The rearrangement joins TRBV7-2 to TRBJ2-3; 11 bases map to TRBD2. CDR3 length: 15 residues. CDR1 is SGHTA and CDR2 is FQGNSA in the germline V gene. J was trimmed by 7 bases and V by 0 bases; bases with no gene match: 3. In DNA, the CDR3 is TGTGCCAGCAGCTTAGCTCTAGCGGGGGGTTATACGCAGTATTTT. This codes for CASSLALAGGYTQYF.

The chain joins TRBV29-1 to TRBJ2-7, with D possibly being TRBD2 (6 bases). Trimming took off 3 bases at V and 1 base at J, with 10 bases between the two ends. The V gene's germline CDR1 is SQVTM and CDR2 ANQGSEA. The CDR3 spans 13 residues. Here the CDR3 reads CSVDVGGSYEQYF. The CDR3 DNA sequence: TGCAGCGTTGACGTGGGGGGTTCCTACGAGCAGTACTTC.

The CDR3 DNA reads as TGCGCCAGCAGCCAAGATGTGGGCGGGTGGGAGACCCAGTACTTC. Amino acid sequence: CASSQDVGGWETQYF. The chain combines TRBV4-3 with TRBJ2-5, with D tentatively TRBD2 (5 bases). V lost 0 bases to trimming and J lost 5 bases, with 13 bases between them. CDR1 and CDR2 (germline): LGHNA, YSLEER. This CDR3 has 15 amino acids.

The chain employs TRBV2 and TRBJ2-1; a weak D match, TRBD1 (6 bases). Per germline, CDR1 SNHLY and CDR2 FYNNEI. The CDR3 spans 14 residues. V was pared by 6 bases and J by 5 bases, with 14 bases between. In DNA, the CDR3 is TGTGCCAGCAGGAGGCGCCGGGACAACAATGAGCAGTTCTTC. Translating gives CASRRRRDNNEQFF.

This clone was picked up one time. This sequence joins TRBV7-2 and TRBJ2-1; TRBD1 might be the D (5 bases). This CDR3 contains 13 residues. With 6 bases removed from V and 9 bases from J, the gap between germline ends came to 15 bases. From germline, CDR1 is SGHTA and CDR2 FQGNSA. The CDR3: CASSQAREGEQFF. In DNA form, the CDR3 reads TGTGCCAGCAGTCAAGCCAGGGAAGGTGAGCAGTTCTTC.

The chain carries TRBV14 and TRBJ2-6; D might be TRBD2 (5 bases). The V and J ends lost 7 bases and 9 bases respectively, with 7 bases between them. CDR1 SGHDN and CDR2 FVKESK come from the germline V gene. The CDR3 runs 11 residues. The DNA for the CDR3 is TGTGCCAGCACGGAGGACAACGTCCTGACTTTC. Translating gives CASTEDNVLTF.

The sample holds a few counts of this clone. This sequence joins TRBV10-1 and TRBJ2-3, with 8 bases aligning to TRBD2. Germline trimming cut 6 bases from V and 7 bases from J; bases unmatched to any gene: 30. The V gene's germline CDR1 is WNHNN and CDR2 SYGVQD (reference sequence). The CDR3 loop spans 21 amino acids. CDR3 bases: TGCGCCAGCAGCACCATAGGACTAGCTGGGGGGGGGACGGGAGTGGGAAATACGCAGTATTTT. Its protein product is CASSTIGLAGGGTGVGNTQYF.

The chain carries TRBV2 and TRBJ2-7; tentative D call: TRBD1 (5 bases). This CDR3 is 14 amino acids long. Germline loops: CDR1 SNHLY, CDR2 FYNNEI. The V end was cut by 4 bases, the J end by 3 bases, with 13 bases between. The CDR3 DNA reads TGTGCCAGCAGTGGAGTCCAGGGAAACTACGAGCAGTACTTC. The encoded protein is CASSGVQGNYEQYF.

The chain uses TRBV4-3 and TRBJ2-7, with D perhaps TRBD1 or TRBD2 (5 bases each). Germline V gene sequence: CDR1 LGHNA, CDR2 YSLEER. Trimming removed 0 bases at V and 2 bases at J, with 14 bases between. This CDR3 is built from 16 residues. The CDR3 here is CASSQDLVGVAYEQYF. CDR3 nucleotides: TGCGCCAGCAGCCAAGATCTGGTGGGGGTGGCCTACGAGCAGTACTTC.

The CDR3 region has the DNA TGTGCCAGCAGCTCGGGGACGACATTTCTCACAGATACGCAGTATTTT. Translation gives CASSSGTTFLTDTQYF. The chain combines TRBV7-9 with TRBJ2-3; D is tentatively TRBD1 or TRBD2 (5 bases each). The CDR3 sequence is 16 residues long. Germline CDR1 is SEHNR and CDR2 is FQNEAQ (reference sequence). Trimming removed 4 bases from V and 2 bases from J, with 16 bases in between.

This clone has only a few counts. The chain couples TRBV2 to TRBJ1-5; D ambiguous. CDR1 and CDR2 from the germline V gene are SNHLY and FYNNEI. The CDR3 is made up of 10 amino acids. Trimming took off 6 bases at V and 7 bases at J, with 4 bases between the two ends. CDR3 loop: CASSLQPQHF. The CDR3 coding sequence is TGTGCCAGCAGCCTACAGCCCCAGCATTTT. Based on the CDR3 plus reference TRBV2 and TRBJ1-5, the full variable domain is EPEVTQTPSHQVTQMGQEVILRCVPISNHLYFYWYRQILGQKVEFLVSFYNNEISEKSEIFDDQFSVERPDGSNFTLKIRSTKLEDSAMYFCASSLQPQHFGDGTRLSIL.

The gene calls are TRBV9 and TRBJ1-2; D may be TRBD1 (5 bases). Trimming cost V 1 base and J 8 bases, with 9 bases left between them. There are 12 residues in the CDR3. Germline CDR1 reads SGDLS; CDR2 reads YYNGEE. This CDR3 is CASSVQRDGYTF. In nucleotides, the CDR3 is TGTGCCAGCAGCGTACAAAGGGACGGCTACACCTTC.

The chain combines TRBV6-5 with TRBJ1-2, with D unclear. CDR1 and CDR2 (germline): MNHEY, SVGAGI. V lost 1 base and J 0 bases, leaving 3 bases between the germline ends. The CDR3 covers 13 residues. This chain's CDR3 is CASSYYANYGYTF. CDR3 bases: TGTGCCAGCAGTTACTATGCTAACTATGGCTACACCTTC.

This chain links TRBV5-8 with TRBJ1-3; D gene uncertain. Germline values: CDR1 SGHTS, CDR2 YDEGEE. There are 15 residues in the CDR3. V was shortened by 4 bases and J by 0 bases, with 11 bases between the two germline ends. CDR3 amino acids: CASSPDYSSGNTIYF. CDR3 in DNA: TGTGCCAGCAGCCCAGATTACAGCTCTGGAAACACCATATATTTT.

This chain connects TRBV6-5 to TRBJ1-2; D possibly corresponds to TRBD1 (6 bases). The germline V and J ends were trimmed by 0 bases and 6 bases, with 14 bases remaining between them. The CDR3 runs to 15 residues. Germline lookup yields CDR1 MNHEY and CDR2 SVGAGI. As DNA, the CDR3 is TGTGCCAGCAGTTACTCTGCGACAGGAGGACATGGCTACACCTTC. It translates to CASSYSATGGHGYTF.

The chain couples TRBV6-5 to TRBJ1-5; D ambiguous. Germline V CDR1 and CDR2: MNHEY, SVGAGI. The CDR3 sequence is 11 residues long. V lost 4 bases and J 3 bases, leaving 1 base between the germline ends. The CDR3 DNA reads as TGTGCCAGCAGTTCCAATCAGCCCCAGCATTTT. As protein: CASSSNQPQHF.

This clone is a singleton in its sample. The gene calls are TRBV5-4 and TRBJ2-3; no clear D. CDR3 length: 13 residues. In germline, CDR1 is SGHNT, CDR2 YYREEE (reference sequence). Trimming cost V 0 bases and J 5 bases, with 7 bases left between them. The CDR3 protein is CASSLDQVDTQYF. The CDR3 nucleotides are TGTGCCAGCAGCTTGGATCAGGTAGATACGCAGTATTTT.

In regard to this clone: Compared with germline, one end of the junction differs, possibly owing to a read error. The chain couples TRBV7-7 to TRBJ2-1; D tentatively reads TRBD1 or TRBD2 (6 bases each). The CDR3 is made up of 16 amino acids. Germline V gene sequence: CDR1 SSHAT, CDR2 FNYEAQ (reference sequence). The CDR3 DNA sequence: TGTGCTAGCAGCTTAGGGGGGCCATCAACCTACAATGAGCAGTTCTTC. This sequence encodes CASSLGGPSTYNEQFF. The whole variable domain, filled in from reference TRBV7-7 and TRBJ2-1, reads GAGVSQSPRYKVTKRGQDVTLRCDPISSHATLYWYQQALGQGPEFLTYFNYEAQPDKSGLPSDRFSAERPEGSISTLTIQRTEQRDSAMYRCASSLGGPSTYNEQFFGPGTRLTVL.

The J gene is TRBJ1-5, the V gene TRBV19, with a weak D call TRBD1 (5 bases). Deletions cut 3 bases from V and 0 bases from J, with 12 bases between. The CDR3 totals 16 residues. Germline CDR1 and CDR2: LNHDA and SQIVND (reference sequence). The DNA of the CDR3 is TGTGCCAGTAGTATCCTCCGGGGCCATAGCAATCAGCCCCAGCATTTT. Encoded protein: CASSILRGHSNQPQHF.

This sequence joins TRBV19 and TRBJ2-5; possible D gene TRBD1, 6 bases. The J call may be in error: the DNA end matches TRBJ2-7 better. The CDR3 length is 13 residues. Germline V gene lookup returns CDR1 LNHDA and CDR2 SQIVND (reference sequence). The CDR3 DNA reads TGTGCCACTCAGATGGGCAGGGGCTACGAGCAGTACTTC. Protein sequence: CATQMGRGYEQYF.

The CDR3 DNA sequence: TGTGCCAGCAGCTTAGTCCGAGCGGGGAACACTGAAGCTTTCTTT. It codes for CASSLVRAGNTEAFF. V gene TRBV7-2 combines with J gene TRBJ1-1; no clear D. Trimming took 1 base from V and 1 from J, leaving 10 bases between them. This CDR3 comprises 15 residues. Germline V CDR1 and CDR2: SGHTA, FQGNSA.

The chain has TRBV9 and TRBJ1-4; D remains unclear. V lost 3 bases and J 6 bases, leaving 9 bases between the germline ends. This CDR3 contains 13 residues. CDR1 is SGDLS, CDR2 YYNGEE, per germline. CDR3 coding DNA: TGTGCCAGCAGCGGAGGGTTGGATGAAAAACTGTTTTTT. This gives the protein CASSGGLDEKLFF.

Concerning this clone itself: Distinct nucleotide sequences in the sample also encode this CDR3. J is TRBJ1-2 and V is TRBV5-1; 11 nucleotides line up with TRBD1. V was pared by 0 bases and J by 6 bases, with 1 base of the junction left unmatched. CDR1 and CDR2 (germline): SGHRS, YFSETQ. The CDR3 contains 14 residues. CDR3 coding DNA: TGCGCCAGCAGCTTGGAGGGACAGGGGGATGGCTACACCTTC. Protein: CASSLEGQGDGYTF.

V is TRBV7-9 and J is TRBJ2-7; D remains unclear. CDR1 is SEHNR and CDR2 is FQNEAQ in the germline V gene (reference sequence). The CDR3 runs 12 residues. Deletions cut 2 bases from V and 3 bases from J, with 5 bases between. In nucleotides, the CDR3 is TGTGCCAGCAGCTTAAATCTCTACGAGCAGTACTTC. Translating gives CASSLNLYEQYF.

The chain carries TRBV11-3 and TRBJ2-3, with 9 nucleotides matching TRBD1. The CDR3 has 14 residues. Germline V gives CDR1 SGHNT, CDR2 YENEEA. V dropped 5 bases and J dropped 3; count of bases not matched to a gene: 3. CDR3 residues: CASSAGQGTDTQYF. CDR3 nucleotides: TGTGCCAGCAGCGCAGGACAGGGGACAGATACGCAGTATTTT.

The chain is built from TRBV6-1 and TRBJ1-5; no firm D call. The V gene lost 5 bases and the J gene lost 3 bases, with 5 bases spanning the gap. CDR3 length: 12 residues. Germline assignment: CDR1 MNHNS and CDR2 SASEGT. The CDR3 is CASSWVNQPQHF. CDR3 DNA sequence: TGTGCCAGCAGTTGGGTCAATCAGCCCCAGCATTTT.

The chain has TRBV6-5 and TRBJ1-4, with 7 bases lining up with TRBD1. The V gene end was trimmed by 6 bases and the J gene end by 10 bases; junction bases not matched to a gene: 11. The CDR3 is made up of 14 amino acids. Germline CDR1 is MNHEY and CDR2 is SVGAGI. CDR3 sequence: CASSPTGVIGKLFF. CDR3 nucleotide sequence: TGTGCCAGCAGCCCAACAGGGGTGATCGGAAAACTGTTTTTT.

The chain couples TRBV27 to TRBJ1-2; no clear D. CDR3 length: 15 residues. Trimming stripped 4 bases from V and 8 bases from J, with 20 bases between. Germline assignment: CDR1 MNHEY and CDR2 SMNVEV (reference sequence). The CDR3 region is CASSSPNGPLRGYTF. DNA for the CDR3: TGTGCCAGCAGTTCGCCGAACGGGCCTCTAAGGGGCTACACCTTC.

The V and J genes are TRBV10-3 and TRBJ2-3, with D hard to call. The CDR3 has 15 residues. The V end was cut by 2 bases, the J end by 0 bases, with 9 bases between. Per the germline V gene, CDR1 is ENHRY and CDR2 is SYGVKD. The CDR3 spells CAISEGEASTDTQYF. The DNA of the CDR3 is TGTGCCATCAGTGAGGGCGAGGCTAGCACAGATACGCAGTATTTT.

This chain uses TRBV5-5 with TRBJ2-1, with D possibly matching TRBD1 (5 bases). Trimming took off 4 bases at V and 7 bases at J, with 15 bases between the two ends. From germline, CDR1 is SGHKS and CDR2 YYEKEE (reference sequence). The CDR3 is made up of 14 amino acids. The CDR3 DNA is TGTGCCAGCAGCCCGGACGTGAAGGGGAATGAGCAGTTCTTC. Protein sequence: CASSPDVKGNEQFF.

This rearrangement joins TRBV5-1 to TRBJ1-1, with D possibly matching TRBD1 (6 bases). The CDR3 consists of 14 residues. V gave up 3 bases and J gave up 5 bases, with 14 bases separating them. CDR1 SGHRS and CDR2 YFSETQ come from the germline V gene. Written as DNA, the CDR3 is TGCGCCAGCAGCTGGGGGGCTTCTGGGACTGAAGCTTTCTTT. Amino acids: CASSWGASGTEAFF.

The rearrangement uses TRBV5-4 and TRBJ1-1, with D maybe TRBD1 (6 bases). This CDR3 is 14 amino acids long. Germline V gene lookup returns CDR1 SGHNT and CDR2 YYREEE (reference sequence). V shed 4 bases and J shed 4 bases, with 14 bases lying between them. The CDR3 bases are TGTGCCAGCAGCCATATGGACAGACTCACTGAAGCTTTCTTT. Translated: CASSHMDRLTEAFF.